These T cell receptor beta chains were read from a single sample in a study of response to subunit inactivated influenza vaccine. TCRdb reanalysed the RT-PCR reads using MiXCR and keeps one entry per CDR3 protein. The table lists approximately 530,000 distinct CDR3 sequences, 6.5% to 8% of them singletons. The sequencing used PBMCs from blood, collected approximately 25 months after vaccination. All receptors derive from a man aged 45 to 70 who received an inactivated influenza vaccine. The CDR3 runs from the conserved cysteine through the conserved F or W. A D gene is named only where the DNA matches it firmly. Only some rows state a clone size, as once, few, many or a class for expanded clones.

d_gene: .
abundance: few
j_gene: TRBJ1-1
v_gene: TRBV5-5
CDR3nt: TGTGCCAGCAGCTTGGCCGGGGGGCGCATGAACACTGAAGCTTTCTTT
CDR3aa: CASSLAGGRMNTEAFF

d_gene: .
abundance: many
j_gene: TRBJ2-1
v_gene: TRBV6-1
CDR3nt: TGTGCCAGCAGTGCCCCGACCGGGGGGCAGTTCTTC
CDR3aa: CASSAPTGGQFF

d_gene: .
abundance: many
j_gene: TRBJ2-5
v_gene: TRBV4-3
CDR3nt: TGCGCCAGCAGCCAAGATAGGGCTAGTTGGGAGACCCAGTACTTC
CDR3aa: CASSQDRASWETQYF

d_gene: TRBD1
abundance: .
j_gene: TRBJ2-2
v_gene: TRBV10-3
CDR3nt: TGTGCCATTGGGACAGGGGGCACCGGGGAGCTGTTTTTT
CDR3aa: CAIGTGGTGELFF

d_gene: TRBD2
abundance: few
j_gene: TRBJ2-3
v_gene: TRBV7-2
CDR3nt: TGTGCCAGCAGCTCCCGGAGCGGGGCTAGCACAGATACGCAGTATTTT
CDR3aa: CASSSRSGASTDTQYF

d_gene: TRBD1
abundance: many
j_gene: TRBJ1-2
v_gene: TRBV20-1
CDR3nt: TGCAGTGCTCGGACAGGGGCTCACCCCGGCTACACCTTC
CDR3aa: CSARTGAHPGYTF

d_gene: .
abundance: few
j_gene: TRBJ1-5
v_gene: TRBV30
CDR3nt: TGTGCCTGGAGTGTACGGGGTCAGCCCCAGCATTTT
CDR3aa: CAWSVRGQPQHF

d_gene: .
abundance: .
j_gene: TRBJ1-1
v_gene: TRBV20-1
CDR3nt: TGCAGTGTTAATCCGGGACCACAAAATGGGGCCACTGAAGCTTTCTTT
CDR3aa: CSVNPGPQNGATEAFF

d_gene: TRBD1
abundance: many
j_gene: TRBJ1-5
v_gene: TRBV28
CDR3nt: TGTGCCAGCAGCCACCCCTCTTTGGGGACAGGTGGGAATCAGCCCCAGCATTTT
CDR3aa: CASSHPSLGTGGNQPQHF

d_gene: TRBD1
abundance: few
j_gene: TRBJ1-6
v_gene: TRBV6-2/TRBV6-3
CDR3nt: TGTGCCAGCAGGCCCGGGACAGGGGCCCCCTTCTCCTATAATTCACCCCTCCACTTT
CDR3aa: CASRPGTGAPFSYNSPLHF

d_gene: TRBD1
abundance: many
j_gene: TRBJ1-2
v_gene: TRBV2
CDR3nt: TGTGCCAGCAGAGCCGGGACAGGGTATGGCTACACCTTC
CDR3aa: CASRAGTGYGYTF

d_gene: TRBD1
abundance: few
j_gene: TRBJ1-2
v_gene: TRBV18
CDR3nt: TGTGCCAGCTCCCGCGTGGGACAGGGGATACCCTATGGCTACACCTTC
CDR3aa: CASSRVGQGIPYGYTF

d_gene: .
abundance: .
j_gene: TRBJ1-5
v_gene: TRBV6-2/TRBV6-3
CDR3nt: TGTGCCAGCAGTTATTTTAAGGGCCAGCCCCAGCATTTT
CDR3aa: CASSYFKGQPQHF

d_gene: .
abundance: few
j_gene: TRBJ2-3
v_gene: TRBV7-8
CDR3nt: TGTGCCAGCAGCTCGGACCGAATCAGCACAGATACGCAGTATTTT
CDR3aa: CASSSDRISTDTQYF

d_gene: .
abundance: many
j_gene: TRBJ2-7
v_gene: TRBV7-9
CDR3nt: TGTGCCAGCAGCTCAAGGGACGGCTACGAGCAGTACTTC
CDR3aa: CASSSRDGYEQYF

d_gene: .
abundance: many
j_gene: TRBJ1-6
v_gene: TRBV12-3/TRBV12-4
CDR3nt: TGTGCCAGCAGATCCGGGACAAGCAATTCACCCCTCCACTTT
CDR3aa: CASRSGTSNSPLHF

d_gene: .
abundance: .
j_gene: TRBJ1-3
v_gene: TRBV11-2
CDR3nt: TGTGCCAGCAGCTTAGATCGCCCAAGGGGAAACACCATATATTTT
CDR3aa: CASSLDRPRGNTIYF

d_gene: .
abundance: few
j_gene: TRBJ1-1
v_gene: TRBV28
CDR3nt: TGTGCCAGCTTGGTCAACACTGAAGCTTTCTTT
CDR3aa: CASLVNTEAFF

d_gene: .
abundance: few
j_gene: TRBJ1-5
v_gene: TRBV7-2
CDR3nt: TGTGCCAGCAGCTTAGAGGGACTTTCTTATCAGCCCCAGCATTTT
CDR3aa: CASSLEGLSYQPQHF

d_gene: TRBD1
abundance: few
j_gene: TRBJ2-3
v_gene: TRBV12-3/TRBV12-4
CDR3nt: TGTGCCAGCAGTTTAGGGGGGACAGGCCCAGATACGCAGTATTTT
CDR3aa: CASSLGGTGPDTQYF

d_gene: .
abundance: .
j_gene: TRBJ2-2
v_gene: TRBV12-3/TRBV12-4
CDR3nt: TGTGCCAGCAGTCTATCTGGGGCATTCACCGGGGAGCTGTTTTTT
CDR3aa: CASSLSGAFTGELFF

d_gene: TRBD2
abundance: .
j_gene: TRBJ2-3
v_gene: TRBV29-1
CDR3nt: TGCAGCGTTGAATGGTCTAGCGGGAGTGTGGATACGCAGTATTTT
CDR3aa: CSVEWSSGSVDTQYF

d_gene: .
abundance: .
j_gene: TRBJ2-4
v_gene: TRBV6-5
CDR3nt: TGTGCCAGCAGTTCTTCCCTTAGCCCCGGTGGGAAAAACATTCAGTACTTC
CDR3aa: CASSSSLSPGGKNIQYF

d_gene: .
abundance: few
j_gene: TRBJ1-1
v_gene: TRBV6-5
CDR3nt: TGTGCCAGCAGTTACACGAAAGGGTCAGAAGCTTTCTTT
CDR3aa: CASSYTKGSEAFF

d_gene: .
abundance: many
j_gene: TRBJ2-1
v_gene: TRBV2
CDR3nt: TGTGCCAGGGTAGGACCATACAATGAGCAGTTCTTC
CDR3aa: CARVGPYNEQFF

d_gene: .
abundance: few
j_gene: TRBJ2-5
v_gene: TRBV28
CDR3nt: TGTGCCAGCAGTTTATTATCCCGACAGAAAGAGACCCAGTACTTC
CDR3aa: CASSLLSRQKETQYF

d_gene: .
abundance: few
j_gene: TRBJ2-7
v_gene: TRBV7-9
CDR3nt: TGTGCCAGCAGCTTTATGGCGGAGAGCTCCTACGAGCAGTACTTC
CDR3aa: CASSFMAESSYEQYF

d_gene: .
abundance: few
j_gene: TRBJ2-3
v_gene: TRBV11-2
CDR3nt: TGTGCCAGCAGCTTAGCTCACCTTTGGGGAGATACGCAGTATTTT
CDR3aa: CASSLAHLWGDTQYF

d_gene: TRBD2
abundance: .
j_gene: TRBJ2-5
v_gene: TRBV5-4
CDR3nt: TGTGCCAGCAGCTTGAAACTAGCGGGCGAGACCCAGTACTTC
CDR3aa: CASSLKLAGETQYF

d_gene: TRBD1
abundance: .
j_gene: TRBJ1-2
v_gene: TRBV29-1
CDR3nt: TGCAGCGTATACAGGGGAGCGAACTATGGCTACACCTTC
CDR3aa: CSVYRGANYGYTF

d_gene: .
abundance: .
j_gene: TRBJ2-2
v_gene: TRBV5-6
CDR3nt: TGTGCCAGCAGCTTGGTATCCACCGGGGAGCTGTTTTTT
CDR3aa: CASSLVSTGELFF

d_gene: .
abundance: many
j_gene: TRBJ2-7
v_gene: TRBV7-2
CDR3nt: TGTGCCAGCAGCTTAGGCTTTAGGGTTGACGAGCAGTACTTC
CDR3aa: CASSLGFRVDEQYF

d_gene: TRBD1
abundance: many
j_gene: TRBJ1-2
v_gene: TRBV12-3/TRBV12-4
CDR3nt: TGTCCCAGCAGTTTTAGAGGGACAGTCTTGTATGGCTACACCTTC
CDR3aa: CPSSFRGTVLYGYTF

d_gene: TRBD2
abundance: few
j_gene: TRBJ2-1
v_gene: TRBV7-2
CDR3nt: TGTGCCAGCAGCTTTTCGGGGGGGGCGGAATTCTTC
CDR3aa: CASSFSGGAEFF

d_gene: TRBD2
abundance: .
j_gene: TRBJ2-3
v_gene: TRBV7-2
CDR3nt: TGTGCCAGCAGCTTCGCTACCCAACGGGGCGGGGGGAGCACAGATACGCAGTATTTT
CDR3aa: CASSFATQRGGGSTDTQYF

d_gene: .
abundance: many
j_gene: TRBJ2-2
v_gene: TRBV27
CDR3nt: TGTGCCAGCAGTCCGTGGACAGCCGGGGAGCTGTTTTTT
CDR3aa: CASSPWTAGELFF

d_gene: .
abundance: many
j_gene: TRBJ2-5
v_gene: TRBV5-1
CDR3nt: TGCGCCAGCAGCTCGCAGGGGTCGGAGACCCAGTACTTC
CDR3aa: CASSSQGSETQYF

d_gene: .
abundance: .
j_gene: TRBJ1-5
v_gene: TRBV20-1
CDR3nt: TGCAGTGCTAACCGGGGGAACGGCAATCAGCCCCAGCATTTT
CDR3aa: CSANRGNGNQPQHF

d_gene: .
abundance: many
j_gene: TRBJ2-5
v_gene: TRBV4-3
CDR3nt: TGCGCCAGCAGCCAAGATAGGACATCAAGGGAGACCCAGTACTTC
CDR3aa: CASSQDRTSRETQYF

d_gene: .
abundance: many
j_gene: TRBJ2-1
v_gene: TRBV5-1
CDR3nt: TGCGCCAGCAGCCCCCATGACGTGTACAATGAGCAGTTCTTC
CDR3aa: CASSPHDVYNEQFF

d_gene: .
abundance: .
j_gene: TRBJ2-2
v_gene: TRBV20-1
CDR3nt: TGCAGTGCTAGAAATGCGGGGTTAGCCGGGGAGCTGTTTTTT
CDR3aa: CSARNAGLAGELFF

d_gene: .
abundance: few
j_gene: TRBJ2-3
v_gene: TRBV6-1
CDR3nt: TGTGCCAGCAGGCCTCCGGTCAAAGTAGATACGCAGTATTTT
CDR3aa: CASRPPVKVDTQYF

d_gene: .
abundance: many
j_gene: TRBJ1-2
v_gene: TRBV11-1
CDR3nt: TGTGCCAGCAGCACCCAGTGGGTAGCGCGTTTCGGTAACTATGGCTACACCTTC
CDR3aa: CASSTQWVARFGNYGYTF

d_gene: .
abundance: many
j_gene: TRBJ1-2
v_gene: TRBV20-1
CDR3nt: TGCAGTGCTAGATCGGGTCTACAGGGTCGGGGCTACACCTTC
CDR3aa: CSARSGLQGRGYTF

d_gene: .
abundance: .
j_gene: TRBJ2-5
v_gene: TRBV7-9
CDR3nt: TGTGCCAGCAGCTTTCGGCAGGGCAGCTTTGAGACCCAGTACTTC
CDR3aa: CASSFRQGSFETQYF

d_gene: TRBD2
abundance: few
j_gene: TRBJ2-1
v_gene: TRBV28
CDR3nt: TGTGCCAGCATGGCTAGCGGGAGGAATGAGCAGTTCTTC
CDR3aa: CASMASGRNEQFF

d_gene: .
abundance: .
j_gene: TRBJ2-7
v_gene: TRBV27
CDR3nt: TGTGCCAGCAGTTTCGTATTGGGGTTCTCCTACGAGCAGTACTTC
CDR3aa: CASSFVLGFSYEQYF

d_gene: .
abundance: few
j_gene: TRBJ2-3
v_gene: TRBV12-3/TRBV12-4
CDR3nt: TGTGCCAGCAGTTTACAACCAGATACGCAGTATTTT
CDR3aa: CASSLQPDTQYF

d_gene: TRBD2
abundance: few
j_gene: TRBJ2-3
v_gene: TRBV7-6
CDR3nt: TGTGCCAGCAGCCCCGGGACTAGCGCTACTAGCACAGATACGCAGTATTTT
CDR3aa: CASSPGTSATSTDTQYF

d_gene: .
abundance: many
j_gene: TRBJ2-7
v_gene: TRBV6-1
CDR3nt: TGTGCCAGCAGCCCCTTAATTGGGGGAGCTACCTACGAGCAGTACTTC
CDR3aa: CASSPLIGGATYEQYF

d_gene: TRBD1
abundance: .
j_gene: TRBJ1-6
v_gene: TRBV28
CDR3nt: TGTGCCAGCAGCGGGGACAGTATCAATTCACCCCTCCACTTT
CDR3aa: CASSGDSINSPLHF

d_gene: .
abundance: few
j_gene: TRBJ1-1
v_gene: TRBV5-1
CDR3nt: TGCGCCAGCAGCCCAGGGAACAGGGACACTGAAGCTTTCTTT
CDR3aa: CASSPGNRDTEAFF

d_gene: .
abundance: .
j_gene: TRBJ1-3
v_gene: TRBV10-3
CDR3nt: TGTGCCATCAGTGAGGGGGTAGCTGGAAACACCATATATTTT
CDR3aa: CAISEGVAGNTIYF